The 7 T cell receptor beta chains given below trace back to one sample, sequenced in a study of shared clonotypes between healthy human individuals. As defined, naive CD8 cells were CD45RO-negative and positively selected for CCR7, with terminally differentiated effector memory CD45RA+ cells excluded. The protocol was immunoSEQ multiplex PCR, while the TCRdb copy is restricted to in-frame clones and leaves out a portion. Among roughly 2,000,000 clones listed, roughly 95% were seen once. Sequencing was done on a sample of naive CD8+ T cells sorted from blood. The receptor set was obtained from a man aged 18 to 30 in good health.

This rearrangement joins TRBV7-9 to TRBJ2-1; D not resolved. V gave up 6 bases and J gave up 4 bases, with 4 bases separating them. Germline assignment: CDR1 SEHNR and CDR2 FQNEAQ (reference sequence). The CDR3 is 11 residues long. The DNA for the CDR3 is TGTGCCAGCAGAGATTACAATGAGCAGTTCTTC. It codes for CASRDYNEQFF.

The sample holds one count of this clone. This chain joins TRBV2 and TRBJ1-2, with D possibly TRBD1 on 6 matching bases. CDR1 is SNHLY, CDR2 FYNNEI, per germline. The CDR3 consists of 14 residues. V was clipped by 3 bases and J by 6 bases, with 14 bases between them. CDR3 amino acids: CASSERSSGDGYTF. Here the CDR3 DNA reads TGTGCCAGCAGTGAGCGGTCCTCAGGGGATGGCTACACCTTC.

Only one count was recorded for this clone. In nucleotides, the CDR3 is TGTGCCAGCAGCTTATTCGGGACTAGCGGGCCGCAAGAGACCCAGTACTTC. This encodes CASSLFGTSGPQETQYF. The gene calls are TRBV7-2 and TRBJ2-5; 12 bases are shared with TRBD2. The trim removed 2 bases at V and 2 bases at J, leaving 6 bases unmatched. Germline CDR1 and CDR2: SGHTA and FQGNSA. The CDR3 covers 17 residues.

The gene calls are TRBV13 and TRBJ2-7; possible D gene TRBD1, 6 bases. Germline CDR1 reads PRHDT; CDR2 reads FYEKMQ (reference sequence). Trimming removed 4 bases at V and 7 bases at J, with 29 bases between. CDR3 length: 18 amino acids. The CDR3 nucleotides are TGTGCCAGCAGCTCCCGGGTTTCACGGGACATCAACAAGAGAGAGCAGTACTTC. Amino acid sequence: CASSSRVSRDINKREQYF.

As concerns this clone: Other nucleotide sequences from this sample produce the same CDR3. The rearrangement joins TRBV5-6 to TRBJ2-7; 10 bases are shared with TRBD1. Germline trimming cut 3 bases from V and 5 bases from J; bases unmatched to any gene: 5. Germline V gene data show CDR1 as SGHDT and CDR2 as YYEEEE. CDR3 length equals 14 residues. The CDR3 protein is CASSSPGTGDEQYF. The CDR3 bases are TGTGCCAGCAGCTCACCCGGGACAGGGGACGAGCAGTACTTC.

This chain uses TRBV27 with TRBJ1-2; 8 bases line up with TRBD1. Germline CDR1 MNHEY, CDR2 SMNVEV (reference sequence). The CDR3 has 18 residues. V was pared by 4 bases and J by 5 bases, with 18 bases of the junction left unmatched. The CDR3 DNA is TGTGCCAGCAGTTCCTTAGCTGTGGCAGGGGGCGTACGATATGGCTACACCTTC. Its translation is CASSSLAVAGGVRYGYTF.

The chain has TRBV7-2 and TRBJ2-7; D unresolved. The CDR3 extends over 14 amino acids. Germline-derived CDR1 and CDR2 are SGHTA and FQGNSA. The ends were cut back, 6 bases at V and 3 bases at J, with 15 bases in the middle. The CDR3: CASSSSDTDYEQYF. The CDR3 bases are TGTGCCAGCAGTTCGAGTGACACGGACTACGAGCAGTACTTC.